The 24 T cell receptor beta chains reported below all come from one sample, sequenced in a study of a mutant IDH1 vaccine in newly diagnosed glioma. The repertoire was sequenced with immunoSEQ multiplex PCR; TCRdb's copy has only in-frame clones and lacks some. The data show about 54,000 clones, approximately 81% seen once. The time point here: baseline, week 1 (first vaccination visit). The treatment: pre-vaccination baseline after standard-of-care therapy. The sample was PBMCs, taken from a glioma patient treated with radiotherapy, temozolomide or both. These receptors were obtained from a man aged 18-30 years with glioma.

The V gene is TRBV2, the J gene TRBJ1-5; D unclear. CDR3 length equals 14 residues. The germline V and J ends were trimmed by 8 bases and 7 bases, with 18 bases remaining between them. Germline loops: CDR1 SNHLY, CDR2 FYNNEI. Here the CDR3 reads CASEIRVLEQPQHF. CDR3 DNA sequence: TGTGCCAGCGAGATTAGGGTGCTGGAACAGCCCCAGCATTTT. The whole variable domain, filled in from reference TRBV2 and TRBJ1-5, reads EPEVTQTPSHQVTQMGQEVILRCVPISNHLYFYWYRQILGQKVEFLVSFYNNEISEKSEIFDDQFSVERPDGSNFTLKIRSTKLEDSAMYFCASEIRVLEQPQHFGDGTRLSIL.

This chain joins TRBV27 and TRBJ2-3, with D perhaps matching TRBD1 or TRBD2 (5 bases each). Trimming cost V 6 bases and J 3 bases, with 16 bases left between them. Looked up from germline, CDR1 is MNHEY and CDR2 is SMNVEV (reference sequence). This CDR3 spans 15 amino acids. CDR3 DNA: TGTGCCAGCAGCAACACCGGGACCTCTACAGATACGCAGTATTTT. Protein sequence: CASSNTGTSTDTQYF.

The V gene is TRBV5-6, the J gene TRBJ1-6, with D unresolved. Trimming shortened V by 1 base and J by 11 bases, and 10 bases separated the two germline ends. The CDR3 contains 13 residues. Germline CDR1 SGHDT, CDR2 YYEEEE. The CDR3 protein is CASSLLRETPLHF. The CDR3 region has the DNA TGTGCCAGCAGCTTGCTCCGGGAGACACCCCTCCACTTT. Variable domain in full (rest from reference TRBV5-6 and TRBJ1-6): DAGVTQSPTHLIKTRGQQVTLRCSPKSGHDTVSWYQQALGQGPQFIFQYYEEEERQRGNFPDRFSGHQFPNYSSELNVNALLLGDSALYLCASSLLRETPLHFGNGTRLTVT.

This clone was detected only once. CDR3 in amino acids: CASSEALRTGNGYTF. DNA of the CDR3: TGTGCCAGCAGTGAAGCGCTTCGGACAGGGAATGGCTACACCTTC. The chain has TRBV2 and TRBJ1-2; 8 nucleotides align to TRBD1. The J segment lost 6 bases and the V segment lost 0 bases, leaving 6 bases of the junction unmatched. CDR3 length equals 15 residues. Germline-derived CDR1 and CDR2 are SNHLY and FYNNEI.

The genes are TRBV25-1 and TRBJ2-6, with 7 bases identical to TRBD1. This CDR3 region has 15 residues. Germline CDR1 MGHDK, CDR2 SYGVNS. The J segment lost 6 bases and the V segment lost 2 bases, leaving 4 bases of the junction unmatched. The CDR3 nucleotides are TGTGCCAGCAGTGAAGCAGGGGGAGAGGCCAACGTCCTGACTTTC. It translates to CASSEAGGEANVLTF.

This clone occurred a few times. The rearrangement joins TRBV19 to TRBJ1-2; D not certain. Germline lookup yields CDR1 LNHDA and CDR2 SQIVND (reference sequence). The CDR3 is 13 amino acids. Trimming cost V 3 bases and J 8 bases, with 13 bases left between them. For the CDR3, the DNA is TGTGCCAGTAGTATTGGCGCCGGCGACGGCTACACCTTC. Translation: CASSIGAGDGYTF.

This chain connects TRBV7-2 to TRBJ2-7; unclear D gene. CDR3 length equals 13 residues. CDR1 and CDR2 from the germline V gene are SGHTA and FQGNSA. Trimming shortened V by 5 bases and J by 3 bases, and 11 bases separated the two germline ends. This chain's CDR3 is CASSRTTNYEQYF. Written as DNA, the CDR3 is TGTGCCAGCAGCCGGACGACAAACTACGAGCAGTACTTC.

The chain joins TRBV13 to TRBJ1-2; 8 bases fit TRBD1. There are 18 residues in the CDR3. V shed 0 bases, J shed 5 bases, and the junction held 14 bases outside the gene matches. Germline V lookup: CDR1 PRHDT, CDR2 FYEKMQ (reference sequence). CDR3 nucleotide sequence: TGTGCCAGCAGCTTAGGCCCAGGTGTACAGGGGGATACTTATGGCTACACCTTC. It translates to CASSLGPGVQGDTYGYTF.

This chain uses TRBV6-6 with TRBJ2-7; D uncertain. Germline V lookup: CDR1 MNHNY, CDR2 SVGAGI (reference sequence). The CDR3 is made up of 14 amino acids. V gave up 6 bases and J gave up 5 bases, with 17 bases separating them. The CDR3 protein is CASRYHTGWDEQYF. The CDR3 DNA reads TGTGCCAGCAGATACCACACCGGGTGGGACGAGCAGTACTTC.

The chain employs TRBV7-2 and TRBJ2-3; D is uncertain. The CDR3 is 15 residues long. CDR1 is SGHTA, CDR2 FQGNSA, per germline. V dropped 1 base and J dropped 2 bases, with 10 bases sitting between them. The CDR3 loop is CASSLVTSYTDTQYF. DNA for the CDR3: TGTGCCAGCAGCTTAGTAACCAGTTACACAGATACGCAGTATTTT.

The rearrangement joins TRBV18 to TRBJ2-7; D ambiguous. V was cut by 2 bases and J by 0 bases, with 11 bases left in between. Germline V gene lookup returns CDR1 KGHSH and CDR2 LQKENI. The length of the CDR3 is 15 residues. The CDR3: CASSPGLASSYEQYF. Written as DNA, the CDR3 is TGTGCCAGCTCACCAGGCCTTGCGAGCTCCTACGAGCAGTACTTC.

The J gene is TRBJ1-1, the V gene TRBV9; a possible D gene is TRBD1 (6 bases). CDR3 length: 13 amino acids. Germline loops: CDR1 SGDLS, CDR2 YYNGEE. Trimming stripped 3 bases from V and 1 base from J, with 7 bases between. DNA of the CDR3: TGTGCCAGCAGCGCGACAGGGAACACTGAAGCTTTCTTT. Its protein product is CASSATGNTEAFF.

This clone was observed once. The chain has TRBV11-2 and TRBJ1-1, with 7 bases that match TRBD1. Germline V lookup: CDR1 SGHAT, CDR2 FQNNGV. The CDR3 is made up of 14 amino acids. The J segment lost 8 bases and the V segment lost 5 bases, leaving 11 bases of the junction unmatched. In DNA, the CDR3 is TGTGCCAGCAGCCACACCCTCGACAGGGAAGAAGCTTTCTTT. Its protein is CASSHTLDREEAFF.

This rearrangement joins TRBV5-4 to TRBJ2-2, with D perhaps TRBD2 (5 bases). Germline CDR1 and CDR2: SGHNT and YYREEE (reference sequence). Trimming cost V 3 bases and J 5 bases, with 8 bases left between them. The CDR3 length is 13 residues. The CDR3 loop reads CASSSPGTGELFF. CDR3 DNA sequence: TGTGCCAGCAGCTCCCCGGGGACCGGGGAGCTGTTTTTT.

J is TRBJ2-2 and V is TRBV7-2, with TRBD1 as a possible D gene (6 bases). The CDR3 consists of 14 residues. The V end lost 7 bases, the J end lost 1 base, and 10 bases lay between the germline ends. CDR1 SGHTA and CDR2 FQGNSA come from the germline V gene. The CDR3 reads CASNRDVNTGELFF. Here the CDR3 DNA reads TGTGCCAGCAACAGGGACGTGAACACCGGGGAGCTGTTTTTT.

The genes are TRBV7-2 and TRBJ1-6, with TRBD1 as a possible D gene (5 bases). Trimming cost V 6 bases and J 0 bases, with 12 bases left between them. The CDR3 runs 16 residues. Germline lookup yields CDR1 SGHTA and CDR2 FQGNSA. This CDR3 reads CASRRDRSSYNSPLHF. The DNA of the CDR3 is TGTGCCAGCAGGCGGGACCGCTCCTCCTATAATTCACCCCTCCACTTT.

This sequence joins TRBV5-6 and TRBJ1-2, with D possibly matching TRBD1 (6 bases). V lost 5 bases to trimming and J lost 4 bases, with 15 bases between them. Germline V gives CDR1 SGHDT, CDR2 YYEEEE. The CDR3 runs to 14 residues. CDR3 region: CASSSPGGLYGYTF. CDR3 DNA: TGTGCCAGCAGTTCCCCCGGGGGCCTCTATGGCTACACCTTC.

V and J are TRBV30 and TRBJ2-4, with 10 bases aligning to TRBD2. The V segment lost 3 bases and the J segment 11 bases; nucleotides outside the gene matches: 16. CDR3 length equals 16 residues. Germline-derived CDR1 and CDR2 are GTSNPN and SVGIG (reference sequence). The CDR3: CAWREGSLAGVGVQYF. In DNA form, the CDR3 reads TGTGCCTGGAGAGAAGGGAGTCTAGCGGGGGTTGGGGTTCAGTACTTC.

This clone is a singleton in its sample. The chain joins TRBV7-3 to TRBJ1-2; tentatively, D is TRBD1 (5 bases). The CDR3 is made up of 13 amino acids. Per germline, CDR1 SGHTA and CDR2 FQGTGA. Trimming took 5 bases from V and 4 from J, leaving 11 bases between them. CDR3 protein: CASSPGTVYGYTF. CDR3 nucleotide sequence: TGTGCCAGCAGCCCCGGGACGGTCTATGGCTACACCTTC.

V gene TRBV30 combines with J gene TRBJ1-2; D is ambiguous. V dropped 2 bases and J dropped 8 bases, with 9 bases sitting between them. The length of the CDR3 is 11 residues. Per germline, CDR1 GTSNPN and CDR2 SVGIG (reference sequence). The CDR3 DNA is TGTGCCTGGAGTCTTTCGGGCGGCTACACCTTC. This encodes CAWSLSGGYTF.

The CDR3 DNA follows: TGTGCCACCTGGAGGGGCCGAGGGACTGAAGCTTTCTTT. This gives the protein CATWRGRGTEAFF. The chain couples TRBV10-3 to TRBJ1-1; perhaps TRBD1 as D (5 bases). V was shortened by 10 bases and J by 5 bases, with 17 bases between the two germline ends. CDR1 and CDR2 from the germline V gene are ENHRY and SYGVKD. There are 13 residues in the CDR3.

The chain has TRBV15 and TRBJ1-1, with TRBD1 as a possible D gene (5 bases). The CDR3 runs to 14 residues. The germline V and J ends were trimmed by 1 base and 4 bases, with 10 bases remaining between them. Germline CDR1 LNHNV, CDR2 YYDKDF (reference sequence). CDR3 bases: TGTGCCACCAGCAGAGTAGGTAGGGGCACTGAAGCTTTCTTT. Translation gives CATSRVGRGTEAFF.

This clone was observed a single time. The J gene is TRBJ2-7, the V gene TRBV4-2, with no clear D. The germline CDR1 and CDR2 sequences are LGHNA and YNFKEQ. The CDR3 totals 13 residues. V lost 5 bases, J lost 0 bases, and 8 bases lay in between. The CDR3 DNA is TGTGCCAGCAGCTCGGACGTCTCCTACGAGCAGTACTTC. Translation: CASSSDVSYEQYF.

The chain links TRBV4-3 to TRBJ1-5; possibly TRBD1 for D (5 bases). Trimming left V 4 bases short and J 0 bases short, with 16 bases between. CDR1 and CDR2 (germline): LGHNA, YSLEER. The CDR3 runs 17 residues. The CDR3 reads CASSPPWGGTSNQPQHF. The CDR3, as DNA: TGCGCCAGCAGCCCTCCCTGGGGGGGGACTAGCAATCAGCCCCAGCATTTT.